This TCR beta chain appears in the sequencing data of a study of T cell responses to AZD1222 COVID-19 vaccine. Sequencing was performed with immunoSEQ multiplex PCR; in TCRdb, only in-frame clones are kept and a portion is missing. In the table there are 150,000 to 200,000 clones, about 94% of which are singletons. CDR3 length: 15 amino acids. CDR1 and CDR2 from the germline V gene are LNHDA and SQIVND (reference sequence). The ends lost 2 bases at V and 5 bases at J; junction bases unmatched: 4. The sequence came from an adult in good health. Material: peripheral blood, obtained on day 0 of AZD1222 vaccination. J is TRBJ2-3 and V is TRBV19; the match to TRBD2 covers 10 bases. CDR3 sequence reads: CASSILAGVRDTQYF. The CDR3 nucleotides are TGTGCCAGTAGTATACTAGCGGGAGTGAGAGATACGCAGTATTTT.